Below, 11 T cell receptor beta chains from the same sample are listed, as sequenced in a study of blood T cell repertoires in COVID-19. Sequencing was performed with immunoSEQ multiplex PCR; in TCRdb, only in-frame clones are kept and a portion is missing. The sample lists about 83,000 clones, 80% to 90% occurring once. Sequencing was carried out using peripheral blood. These receptors all stem from a woman of 80 years or more with acute or convalescent COVID-19.

This clone has just a few counts. The chain combines TRBV7-3 with TRBJ1-2; D is undetermined. V dropped 5 bases and J dropped 7 bases, with 14 bases sitting between them. The CDR3 runs to 13 residues. Germline V CDR1 and CDR2: SGHTA, FQGTGA. CDR3 loop: CASSPGGLSGYTF. CDR3 DNA sequence: TGTGCCAGCAGCCCGGGAGGGCTCTCTGGCTACACCTTC.

V gene TRBV29-1 combines with J gene TRBJ1-1; 8 bases agree with TRBD1. Germline CDR1 is SQVTM and CDR2 is ANQGSEA. V shed 6 bases and J 2 bases; nucleotides not matched to a gene: 14. The CDR3 runs 16 residues. The CDR3 loop is CSVPSPGQVRNTEAFF. Here the CDR3 DNA reads TGCAGCGTCCCCTCACCGGGACAGGTGAGAAACACTGAAGCTTTCTTT.

CDR3 coding DNA: TGTGCCAGCAGTGAGGTCTCCCGGGATCGTGGCTACACCTTC. Translating gives CASSEVSRDRGYTF. This chain links TRBV6-1 with TRBJ1-2; D gene uncertain. In germline, CDR1 is MNHNS, CDR2 SASEGT. The CDR3 is 14 amino acids. Trimming removed 3 bases from V and 7 bases from J, with 15 bases in between.

This clone has a handful of counts. This sequence joins TRBV7-2 and TRBJ2-2; TRBD2 aligns across 8 bases. The CDR3 has 16 residues. V shed 5 bases and J 4 bases; nucleotides not matched to a gene: 9. The germline V gene has CDR1 SGHTA and CDR2 FQGNSA. The CDR3, as DNA: TGTGCCAGCAGCCCCCAGGGGAGCGGGGGCACCGGGGAGCTGTTTTTT. This translates into CASSPQGSGGTGELFF. The full variable domain, its missing parts supplied by reference TRBV7-2 and TRBJ2-2, is GAGVSQSPSNKVTEKGKDVELRCDPISGHTALYWYRQSLGQGLEFLIYFQGNSAPDKSGLPSDRFSAERTGGSVSTLTIQRTQQEDSAVYLCASSPQGSGGTGELFFGEGSRLTVL.

This clone was detected only a few times. This chain uses TRBV7-9 with TRBJ1-3; D possibly corresponds to TRBD1 (6 bases). V shed 4 bases and J shed 4 bases, with 14 bases lying between them. Germline-derived CDR1 and CDR2 are SEHNR and FQNEAQ (reference sequence). This CDR3 spans 15 amino acids. The CDR3 DNA reads as TGTGCCAGCAGCTGGGGGAGCAGGGGCGGAAACACCATATATTTT. Translated, it gives CASSWGSRGGNTIYF.

The rearrangement uses TRBV5-6 and TRBJ1-5; 12 positions match TRBD1. Germline V gene sequence: CDR1 SGHDT, CDR2 YYEEEE. V gave up 3 bases and J gave up 7 bases; unmatched junction bases: 2. This CDR3 is 14 amino acids long. The CDR3 DNA reads as TGTGCCAGCAGCTGGGGACAGGGGGCCCAGCCCCAGCATTTT. Its protein product is CASSWGQGAQPQHF.

The gene calls are TRBV9 and TRBJ2-7; 9 bases agree with TRBD1. The V segment lost 3 bases and the J segment 6 bases; nucleotides outside the gene matches: 4. Germline CDR1 and CDR2: SGDLS and YYNGEE. The CDR3 sequence is 13 residues long. The CDR3 nucleotides are TGTGCCAGCAGCGCTGGGACAGGGCGCGAGCAGTACTTC. This gives the protein CASSAGTGREQYF.

The genes are TRBV4-3 and TRBJ2-1, with D hard to call. The CDR3 is 13 amino acids. Trimming took 6 bases from V and 4 from J, leaving 10 bases between them. Per the germline V gene, CDR1 is LGHNA and CDR2 is YSLEER. This CDR3 is CASSERVYNEQFF. CDR3 bases: TGCGCCAGCAGTGAACGAGTGTACAATGAGCAGTTCTTC.

This chain joins TRBV7-2 and TRBJ2-7, with TRBD1 as a possible D gene (6 bases). CDR3 length: 14 amino acids. Per the germline V gene, CDR1 is SGHTA and CDR2 is FQGNSA. V lost 3 bases and J 3 bases, leaving 12 bases between the germline ends. Here the CDR3 DNA reads TGTGCCAGCAGCTTGAGTTTACAGGGCTACGAGCAGTACTTC. Protein: CASSLSLQGYEQYF.

V is TRBV14 and J is TRBJ2-2; weak D call: TRBD1 (6 bases). CDR1 is SGHDN and CDR2 is FVKESK in the germline V gene. The CDR3 covers 15 residues. V was shortened by 1 base and J by 7 bases, with 13 bases between the two germline ends. For the CDR3, the DNA is TGTGCCAGCAGCCAAGGGAACAGGGCTAGCGGGGAGCTGTTTTTT. Translation gives CASSQGNRASGELFF.

V gene TRBV2 combines with J gene TRBJ2-2; 8 bases align to TRBD2. Germline values: CDR1 SNHLY, CDR2 FYNNEI. The ends lost 8 bases at V and 6 bases at J; junction bases unmatched: 17. This CDR3 has 17 residues. Here the CDR3 DNA reads TGTGCCAGCTTAGAAGGGAGCCGGGGGGGCAATGCCGGGGAGCTGTTTTTT. This codes for CASLEGSRGGNAGELFF.